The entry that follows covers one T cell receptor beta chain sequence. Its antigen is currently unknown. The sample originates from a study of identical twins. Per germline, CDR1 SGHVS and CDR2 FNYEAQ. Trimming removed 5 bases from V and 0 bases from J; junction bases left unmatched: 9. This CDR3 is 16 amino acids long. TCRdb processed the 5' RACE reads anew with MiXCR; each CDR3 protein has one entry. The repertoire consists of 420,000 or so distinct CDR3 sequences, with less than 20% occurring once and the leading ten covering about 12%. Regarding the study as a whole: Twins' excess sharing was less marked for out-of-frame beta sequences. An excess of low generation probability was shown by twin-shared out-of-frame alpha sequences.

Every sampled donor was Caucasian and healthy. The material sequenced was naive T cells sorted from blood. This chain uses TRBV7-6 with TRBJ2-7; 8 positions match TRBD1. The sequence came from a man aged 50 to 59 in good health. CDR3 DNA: TGTGCCAGCAGCGGGAGACAGGGGAAGGCCTCCTACGAGCAGTACTTC. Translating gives CASSGRQGKASYEQYF.